The T cell receptor beta chain under discussion was sequenced for a study of blood T cell repertoires in COVID-19. At the level of the study: Acute-phase and convalescent COVID-19 samples originated in the United States, Italy and Spain. PBMCs, B-cell-depleted T cells, or T cells provided the cDNA or gDNA that made up the material.

As originally analysed: Nucleated cell counts were estimated from reference gene primer amplification. Generated by immunoSEQ multiplex PCR, the TCRdb table keeps only in-frame clones and is missing some. D and trimming come from the DNA, and the V and J calls and clone size come from that table. Altogether roughly 250,000 clones are present, approximately 80% being singletons, with the ten largest covering 6.5% to 9%. The CDR3 spans 16 residues. Trimming shortened V by 2 bases and J by 2 bases, and 18 bases separated the two germline ends. The germline CDR1 and CDR2 sequences are GTSNPN and SVGIG (reference sequence).

This TCR came from a woman in her fifties or sixties with acute or convalescent COVID-19. The sequenced sample consisted of peripheral blood. The genes are TRBV30 and TRBJ2-5, with a tentative D call TRBD2 (6 bases). CDR3 sequence (DNA): TGTGCCTGGAGTATTTTGCGGTTGCGGGGACAAGAGACCCAGTACTTC. It translates to CAWSILRLRGQETQYF.